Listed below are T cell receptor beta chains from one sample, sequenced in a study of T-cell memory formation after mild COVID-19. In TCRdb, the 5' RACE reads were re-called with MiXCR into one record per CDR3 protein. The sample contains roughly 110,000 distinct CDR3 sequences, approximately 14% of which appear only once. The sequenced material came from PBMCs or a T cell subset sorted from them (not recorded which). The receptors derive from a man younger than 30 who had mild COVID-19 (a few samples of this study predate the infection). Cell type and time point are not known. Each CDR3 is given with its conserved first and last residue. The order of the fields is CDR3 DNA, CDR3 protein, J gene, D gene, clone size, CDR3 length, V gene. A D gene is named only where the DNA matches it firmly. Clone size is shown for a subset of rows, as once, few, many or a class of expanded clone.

TGTGCCAGCAGTCAGCATGAGCAGTTCTTC	CASSQHEQFF	TRBJ2-1	.	.	10	TRBV12-3/TRBV12-4
TGTGCCAGCAGGATGACAGGGGGCCCTGGAAACACCATATATTTT	CASRMTGGPGNTIYF	TRBJ1-3	TRBD1	few	15	TRBV27
TGTGCCAGCAGTCTCCTGGACAGCGAAGCTTTCTTT	CASSLLDSEAFF	TRBJ1-1	.	.	12	TRBV12-3/TRBV12-4
TGTGCCAGCAGCCATAGGCGGGGGGGCGTCACAGATACGCAGTATTTT	CASSHRRGGVTDTQYF	TRBJ2-3	TRBD2	few	16	TRBV3-1
TGTGCCAGCAGTGGCTCCAGGTTTAATGAAAAACTGTTTTTT	CASSGSRFNEKLFF	TRBJ1-4	.	few	14	TRBV27
TGTGCCAGCAGTTACTCATCTAGCGGGTTCCAGTATTTT	CASSYSSSGFQYF	TRBJ2-3	TRBD2	.	13	TRBV6-2/TRBV6-3
TGTGCCAGCAGCCCAGCCGGGACTCTGCCCTACAATGAGCAGTTCTTC	CASSPAGTLPYNEQFF	TRBJ2-1	.	.	16	TRBV11-3
TGTGCCAGCAGTTACAGGCGATTGACAGGGGATGAAAAACTGTTTTTT	CASSYRRLTGDEKLFF	TRBJ1-4	TRBD1	.	16	TRBV6-5
TGCGCCAGCAGCCAAGATGGAGGGAGGGGAGGTCAGCCCCAGCATTTT	CASSQDGGRGGQPQHF	TRBJ1-5	.	.	16	TRBV4-1
TGTGCCAGCAGCTCCCCCCTTCTAGCGGGGGGCGGAGAGACCCAGTACTTC	CASSSPLLAGGGETQYF	TRBJ2-5	TRBD2	.	17	TRBV13
TGTGCCAGCAGCTTGGGGACCGTCGATAACTATGGCTACACCTTC	CASSLGTVDNYGYTF	TRBJ1-2	.	few	15	TRBV5-4
TGTGCCAGCAGCTTGTCCTCAGAGAACACTGAAGCTTTCTTT	CASSLSSENTEAFF	TRBJ1-1	.	.	14	TRBV7-3
TGTGCCATCGGGGACGGGTACGAGCAGTACTTC	CAIGDGYEQYF	TRBJ2-7	.	.	11	TRBV10-3
TGTGCCAGCAGCTTGCTTGCTGGGGGGGGCACAGATACGCAGTATTTT	CASSLLAGGGTDTQYF	TRBJ2-3	TRBD2	many	16	TRBV7-9
TGTGCCAGCAGCTTAGCGGCAGGGGGCGGCTACACCTTC	CASSLAAGGGYTF	TRBJ1-2	TRBD1	few	13	TRBV7-9
TGTGCCAGCAGCCAAGAAGTCGGCACAGATACGCAGTATTTT	CASSQEVGTDTQYF	TRBJ2-3	.	few	14	TRBV4-2